The clone carrying this T cell receptor (beta chain) has a count of ten or more. Its antigen is currently unknown. One junction end does not reproduce the germline sequence, and a read error may be involved. TCRdb fed the reads into MiXCR, producing one record per CDR3 protein. The repertoire holds hundreds of thousands of distinct CDR3 sequences, with 25% to 30% as singletons. This sample was taken from a study of T cell repertoires in cytomegalovirus infection. Notes on the study in general: Ex vivo, HLA-C-restricted CMV-specific TCR beta clonotypes prevailed over the rest of the response.

Looked up from germline, CDR1 is SGHTA and CDR2 is FQGNSA. The CDR3 length is 13 residues. The TCR sequence derives from a human donor in good health (CMV status not recorded). Some clones in this sample may be carry-over from other donors' samples. This specimen consisted of cultured PBMCs, obtained from culture after CMV antigen stimulation. The genes are TRBV7-2 and TRBJ2-7; 7 nucleotides line up with TRBD2. The CDR3, as DNA: TGTGCCAGCAGCTTAGCGCTAGCTAGCGGCTGGTTCTTC. Amino acids: CASSLALASGWFF. The whole variable domain, remainder taken from reference TRBV7-2 and TRBJ2-7, is GAGVSQSPSNKVTEKGKDVELRCDPISGHTALYWYRQSLGQGLEFLIYFQGNSAPDKSGLPSDRFSAERTGGSVSTLTIQRTQQEDSAVYLCASSLALASGWFFGPGTRLTVT.